This record covers a single TCR beta chain. Its antigen remains unknown. Primers: 60 Vbeta forward and 13 Jbeta reverse. Repertoires were generated with immunoSEQ multiplex PCR, while TCRdb's copy carries only in-frame clones and drops some. The table shows 100,000 to 120,000 clones, with under 80% occurring only once. The entry originates in a study of cytomegalovirus exposure and HLA in healthy donors. On the study more broadly: Genetic ancestry analysis placed 81% of the roughly 400 donors that were genotyped in the Caucasian-associated cluster. Points from the study as a whole: The sole available immune exposure information was CMV serostatus. V- and J-gene trimming in TCR beta was tied to a missense DCLRE1C variant by an analysis performed later. A later analysis linked some 17,000 TCR beta sequences to HLA alleles at 0.05 false discovery rate.

The CDR3 is 18 residues long. This clonotype originated in a woman aged 40 to 50 in good health and CMV-seropositive. Sequencing was carried out using PBMCs. The chain employs TRBV21-1 and TRBJ2-3; the DNA was not used to check the table's D call, TRBD2. TRBV21-1 is a pseudogene segment. This chain's CDR3 is CASTIPWARIGVADTQYF. CDR3 nucleotides: TGTGCCAGCACCATCCCCTGGGCTAGAATCGGGGTCGCAGATACGCAGTATTTT.